This T cell receptor (beta chain) is drawn from a study of identical twins (dated by TCRdb to 2015 to 2016). The study in broad terms: To test whether fetal clonotypes persist, this study deep-sequenced TCR alpha and beta repertoires from monozygotic twins, from unrelated adults of various ages, and from cord blood. To rule out contamination, replicate twin experiments were performed at different times with different library preparation protocols.

Only healthy Caucasian donors were included. The twin cohort consisted of three pairs of female monozygotic twins, all aged 18 to 29 years. Positive isolation kits from Invitrogen were used to isolate the CD4+ and CD8+ T cell populations. Libraries were prepared through 5' RACE. Data came from an Illumina HiSeq 2000. Template switching introduced a universal primer binding site; the final cDNA contained a unique molecular identifier, enabling accurate counting of TCR cDNA molecules. Specific primers in the conserved constant-segment region were used to synthesize first-strand cDNA for TCR alpha and beta chains. To control for contamination, each cDNA library was double barcoded with a SMART-Mk sample barcode plus Illumina barcodes. TruSeq adapter sequences along with Illumina sample barcodes were introduced in two successive PCR steps. TCR alpha and beta cDNA libraries were sequenced on the Illumina HiSeq platform with custom primers. In the source study's methods: MiGEC processed the raw reads to extract unique molecular identifiers, while MiXCR was used to determine the CDR3 positions. Recombination models were inferred per individual with the repgenHMM and IGoR tools using an EM algorithm. Shared clonotype analysis was performed with the tcR package in R, normalizing sharing by the product of cloneset sizes. Out-of-frame nonproductive sequences were analyzed to study raw recombination free of thymic and clonal selection effects. Using fastp at Q25 and MiXCR, TCRdb reprocessed the public reads and kept productive beta chains. Each CDR3 protein appears once, grouped with its most common genes and DNA. For this entry, the V and J calls and clone size follow TCRdb and not the study's own pipeline. This sample holds hundreds of thousands of distinct CDR3 sequences; roughly an eighth were observed only once. The biggest ten clones account for roughly 7.8% of the sample.

This clonotype was counted only a few times. Its antigen specificity is not known. Base qualities were left out, and no much larger clone turns up one base away. Paper-wide results and their limitations: Abundant cord blood beta clonotypes carried fewer insertions; young adult naive repertoires showed a weaker similar trend, while memory repertoires showed none. Because the same donors could not be followed over many years, the conclusions relied on cross-sectional statistical analysis. In monozygotic twins, out-of-frame TCR alpha sharing was systematically underestimated by recombination models, although the models agreed with sharing between unrelated individuals. The excess sharing between twins in beta out-of-frame sequences was weaker because fewer shared sequences reduced the signal-to-noise ratio. Zero-insertion analyses could be partly confounded by invariant T cells such as MAIT and iNKT, although diverse VJ usage argued against such confounding for most clonotypes. Compared with coincidental sharing between unrelated individuals, an excess of low generation-probability sequences was observed among out-of-frame TCR alpha sequences shared between twins.

The same data also went into a second study, on yellow fever vaccine responses in identical twins. As noted in the second study: According to the authors, in identical twins the way T cells responded to vaccination appeared partly convergent and partly personalized. In the study, vaccine-responding T cell clones were precisely tracked in identical twins.

The sequencing input was CD8+ T cells sorted from blood. The sequence came from a woman under 30 in good health.

The CDR3 in this case is CASSLQGVWDTEAFF. The DNA sequence is TGTGCCAGCAGTTTGCAGGGGGTGTGGGACACTGAAGCTTTCTTT. Here the chain combines TRBV27 and TRBJ1-1; 7 central bases correspond to TRBD1. For this chain, trimming is 3 bases at the V end and 3 bases at the J end, and the number of junction bases without a gene match is 7. The CDR3 has 15 amino acids, counting the end cysteine and phenylalanine. The read is trimmed to its CDR3 DNA, 45 bases read in frame from base 1. The germline V gene (reference sequence) supplies CDR1 MNHEY and CDR2 SMNVEV.